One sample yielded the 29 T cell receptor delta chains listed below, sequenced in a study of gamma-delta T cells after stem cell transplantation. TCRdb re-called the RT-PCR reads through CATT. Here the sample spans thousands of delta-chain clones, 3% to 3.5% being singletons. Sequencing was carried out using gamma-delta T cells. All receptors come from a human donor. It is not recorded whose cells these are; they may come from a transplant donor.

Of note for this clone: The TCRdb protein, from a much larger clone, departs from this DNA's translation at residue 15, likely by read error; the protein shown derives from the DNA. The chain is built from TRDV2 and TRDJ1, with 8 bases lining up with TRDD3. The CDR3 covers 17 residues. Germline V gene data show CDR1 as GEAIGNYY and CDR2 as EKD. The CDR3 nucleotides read TGTGCCTGTGACACCGTCCGAGCTCTGGGGGACACCGATAAATTCATCTTT. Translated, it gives CACDTVRALGDTDKFIF.

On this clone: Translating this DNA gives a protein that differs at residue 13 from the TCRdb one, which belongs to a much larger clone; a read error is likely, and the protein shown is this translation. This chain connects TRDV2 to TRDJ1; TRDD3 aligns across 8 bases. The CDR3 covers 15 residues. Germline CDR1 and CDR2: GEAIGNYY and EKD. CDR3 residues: CACDRLGGPFGKPIF. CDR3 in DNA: TGTGCCTGTGACCGACTGGGGGGGCCTTTTGGAAAACCCATCTTT.

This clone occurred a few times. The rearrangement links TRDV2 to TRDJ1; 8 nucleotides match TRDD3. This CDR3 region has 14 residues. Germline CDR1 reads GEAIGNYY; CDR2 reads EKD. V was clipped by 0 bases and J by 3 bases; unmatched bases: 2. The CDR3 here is CACDTLGDSDKLIF. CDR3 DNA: TGTGCCTGTGACACCTTGGGGGATTCCGATAAACTCATCTTT.

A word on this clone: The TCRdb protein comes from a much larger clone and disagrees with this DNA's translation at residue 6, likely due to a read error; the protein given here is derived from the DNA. The CDR3 loop reads CACDTIWGNEYTDKLIF. Written as DNA, the CDR3 is TGTGCCTGTGACACCATCTGGGGGAACGAGTACACCGATAAACTCATCTTT. The chain is built from TRDV2 and TRDJ1, with 8 bases matching TRDD3. The junction had 8 bases not matched to a gene; V was cut back by 0 bases and J by 0 bases. CDR1 is GEAIGNYY and CDR2 is EKD in the germline V gene. The CDR3 contains 17 residues.

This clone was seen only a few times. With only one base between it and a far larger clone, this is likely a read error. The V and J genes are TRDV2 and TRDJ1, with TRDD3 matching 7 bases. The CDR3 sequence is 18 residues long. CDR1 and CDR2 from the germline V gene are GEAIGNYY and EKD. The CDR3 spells CACDTVSGGPPLGDKPIF. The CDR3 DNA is TGTGCCTGTGACACCGTGTCTGGGGGTCCCCCTCTGGGCGATAAACCCATCTTT.

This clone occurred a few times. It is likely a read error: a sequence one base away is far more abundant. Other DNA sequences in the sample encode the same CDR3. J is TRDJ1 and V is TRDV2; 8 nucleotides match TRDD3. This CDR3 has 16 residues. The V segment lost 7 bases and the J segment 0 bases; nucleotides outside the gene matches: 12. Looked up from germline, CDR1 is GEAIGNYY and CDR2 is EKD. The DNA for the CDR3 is TGTGCCTGCGACCGTCTGGGGGACGCGCACACCGATAAACTCATCTTT. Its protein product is CACDRLGDAHTDKLIF.

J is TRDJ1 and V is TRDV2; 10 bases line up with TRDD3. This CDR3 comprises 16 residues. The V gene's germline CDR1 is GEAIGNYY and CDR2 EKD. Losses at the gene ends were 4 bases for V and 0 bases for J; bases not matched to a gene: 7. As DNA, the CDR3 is TGTGCCTGTGAATCTCTACTGGGGGATTACACCGATAAACTCATCTTT. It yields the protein CACESLLGDYTDKLIF.

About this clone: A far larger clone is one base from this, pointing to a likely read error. The CDR3 DNA is TGTGCCTGTGACATCGTACTGGGGGATACCGACTCCTGGGACACCCGACAGATGTTTTTC. Translation: CACDIVLGDTDSWDTRQMFF. V is TRDV2 and J is TRDJ3; 12 bases are shared with TRDD3. V dropped 2 bases and J dropped 0; count of bases not matched to a gene: 7. The CDR3 sequence is 20 residues long. Germline-derived CDR1 and CDR2 are GEAIGNYY and EKD.

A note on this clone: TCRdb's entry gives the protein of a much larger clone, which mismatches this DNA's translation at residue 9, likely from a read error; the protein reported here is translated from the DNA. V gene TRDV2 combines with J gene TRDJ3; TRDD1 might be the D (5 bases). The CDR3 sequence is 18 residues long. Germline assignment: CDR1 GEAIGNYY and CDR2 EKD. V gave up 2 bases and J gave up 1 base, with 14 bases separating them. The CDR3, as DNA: TGTGCCTGTGACATAATAGGGGTGAGATCCTGGGACACCCGACAGATGTTTTTC. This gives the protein CACDIIGVRSWDTRQMFF.

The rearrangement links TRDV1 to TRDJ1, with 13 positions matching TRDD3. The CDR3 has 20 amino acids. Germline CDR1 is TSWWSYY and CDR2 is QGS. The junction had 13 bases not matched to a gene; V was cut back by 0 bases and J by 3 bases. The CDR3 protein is CALGELGQSTGGYAADKLIF. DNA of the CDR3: TGTGCTCTTGGGGAACTAGGACAAAGCACTGGGGGATACGCGGCCGATAAACTCATCTTT.

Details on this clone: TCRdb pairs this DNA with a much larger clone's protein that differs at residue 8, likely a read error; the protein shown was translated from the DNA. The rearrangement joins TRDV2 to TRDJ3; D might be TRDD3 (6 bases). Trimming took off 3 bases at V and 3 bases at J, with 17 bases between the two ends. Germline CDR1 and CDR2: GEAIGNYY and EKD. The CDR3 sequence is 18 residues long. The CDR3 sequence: CACDPMGATGWDTRQMFF. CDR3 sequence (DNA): TGTGCCTGTGACCCGATGGGGGCTACTGGCTGGGACACCCGACAGATGTTTTTC.

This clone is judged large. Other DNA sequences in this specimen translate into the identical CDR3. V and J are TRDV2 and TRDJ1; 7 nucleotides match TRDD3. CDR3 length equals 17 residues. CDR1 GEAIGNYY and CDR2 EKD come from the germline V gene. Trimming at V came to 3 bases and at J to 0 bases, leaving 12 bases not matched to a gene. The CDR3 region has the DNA TGTGCCTGTGACTCCCTTCTGGGGGTCCACTACACCGATAAACTCATCTTT. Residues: CACDSLLGVHYTDKLIF.

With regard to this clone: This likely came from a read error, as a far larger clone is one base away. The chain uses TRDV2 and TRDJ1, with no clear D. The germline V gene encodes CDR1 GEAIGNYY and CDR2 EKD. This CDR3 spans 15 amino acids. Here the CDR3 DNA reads TGTGCCTGTGGCACCGTTGGAAGGTACACCGATAAACTCATCTTT. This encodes CACGTVGRYTDKLIF.

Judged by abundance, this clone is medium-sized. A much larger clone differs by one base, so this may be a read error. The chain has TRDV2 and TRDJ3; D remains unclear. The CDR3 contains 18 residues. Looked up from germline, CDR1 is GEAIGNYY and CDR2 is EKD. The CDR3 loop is CACGTLSGSSWDTRQMFF. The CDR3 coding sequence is TGTGCCTGTGGCACCTTAAGTGGGAGTTCCTGGGACACCCGACAGATGTTTTTC.

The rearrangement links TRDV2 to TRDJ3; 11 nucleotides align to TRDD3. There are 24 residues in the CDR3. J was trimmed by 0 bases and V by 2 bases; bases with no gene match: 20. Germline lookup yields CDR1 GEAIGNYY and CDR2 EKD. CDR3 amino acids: CACDMLGDTGGSHLSSWDTRQMFF. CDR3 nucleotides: TGTGCCTGTGACATGCTGGGGGATACTGGGGGATCCCACCTAAGCTCCTGGGACACCCGACAGATGTTTTTC.

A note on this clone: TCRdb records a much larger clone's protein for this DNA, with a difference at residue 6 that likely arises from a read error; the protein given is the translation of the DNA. CDR3 in amino acids: CACDTAGDLSYTDKLIF. In nucleotides, the CDR3 is TGTGCCTGTGACACCGCGGGGGATTTATCGTACACCGATAAACTCATCTTT. This chain links TRDV2 with TRDJ1; TRDD3 aligns across 7 bases. Germline V gene sequence: CDR1 GEAIGNYY, CDR2 EKD. This CDR3 comprises 17 residues. V shed 0 bases, J shed 0 bases, and the junction held 9 bases outside the gene matches.

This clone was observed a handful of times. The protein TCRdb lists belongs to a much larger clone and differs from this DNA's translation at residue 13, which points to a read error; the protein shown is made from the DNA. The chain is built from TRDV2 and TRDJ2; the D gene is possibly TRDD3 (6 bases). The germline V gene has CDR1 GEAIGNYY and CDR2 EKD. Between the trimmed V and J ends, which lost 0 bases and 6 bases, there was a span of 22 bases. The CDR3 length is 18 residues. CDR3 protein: CACDTVRRGGTEPAQLFF. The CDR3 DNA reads TGTGCCTGTGACACCGTGAGGCGAGGGGGGACTGAGCCAGCACAACTCTTCTTT.

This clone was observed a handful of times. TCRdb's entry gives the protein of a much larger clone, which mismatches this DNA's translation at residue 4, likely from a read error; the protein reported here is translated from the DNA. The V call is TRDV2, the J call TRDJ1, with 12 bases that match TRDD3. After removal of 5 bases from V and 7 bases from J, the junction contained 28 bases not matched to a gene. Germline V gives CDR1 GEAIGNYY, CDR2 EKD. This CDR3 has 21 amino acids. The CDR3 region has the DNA TGTGCCTGTGGCACGTTATTTTCCTCCTATACTGGGGGATACAAACCTGGTAAACTCATCTTT. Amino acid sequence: CACGTLFSSYTGGYKPGKLIF.

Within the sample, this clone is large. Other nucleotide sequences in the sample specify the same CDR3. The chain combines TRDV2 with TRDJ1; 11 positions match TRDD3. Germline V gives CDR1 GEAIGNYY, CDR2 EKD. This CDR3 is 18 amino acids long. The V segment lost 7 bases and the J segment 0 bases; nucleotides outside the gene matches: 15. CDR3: CACDSLLGDMPDTDKLIF. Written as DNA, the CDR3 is TGTGCCTGCGACTCCTTACTGGGGGATATGCCCGACACCGATAAACTCATCTTT.

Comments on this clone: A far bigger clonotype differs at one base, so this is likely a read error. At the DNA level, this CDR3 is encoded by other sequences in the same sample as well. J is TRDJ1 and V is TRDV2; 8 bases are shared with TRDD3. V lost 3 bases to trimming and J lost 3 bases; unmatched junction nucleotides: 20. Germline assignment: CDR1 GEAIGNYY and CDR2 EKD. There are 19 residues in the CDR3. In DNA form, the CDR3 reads TGTGCCTGTGACGCGGTCCGTACTGGGGGGTACGGTTGGGCCGATAAACTCATCTTT. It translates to CACDAVRTGGYGWADKLIF.

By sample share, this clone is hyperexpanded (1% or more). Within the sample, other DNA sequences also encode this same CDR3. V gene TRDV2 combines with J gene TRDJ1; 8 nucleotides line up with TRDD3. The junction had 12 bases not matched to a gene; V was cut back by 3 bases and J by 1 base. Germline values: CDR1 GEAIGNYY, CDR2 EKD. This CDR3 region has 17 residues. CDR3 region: CACDPILGATSTDKLIF. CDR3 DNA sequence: TGTGCCTGTGACCCGATACTGGGGGCCACCTCCACCGATAAACTCATCTTT.

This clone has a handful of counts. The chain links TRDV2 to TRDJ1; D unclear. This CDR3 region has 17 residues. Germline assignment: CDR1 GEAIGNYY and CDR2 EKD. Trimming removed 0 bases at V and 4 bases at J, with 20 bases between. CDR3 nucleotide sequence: TGTGCCTGTGACACCTTGCGTACTGCCCTCCCCTACGATAAACTCATCTTT. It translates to CACDTLRTALPYDKLIF.

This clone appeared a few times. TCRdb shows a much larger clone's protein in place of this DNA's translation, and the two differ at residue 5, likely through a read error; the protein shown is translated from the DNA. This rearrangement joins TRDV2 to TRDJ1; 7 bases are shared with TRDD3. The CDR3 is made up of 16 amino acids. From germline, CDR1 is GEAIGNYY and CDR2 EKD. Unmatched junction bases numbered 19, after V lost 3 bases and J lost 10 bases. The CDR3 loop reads CACDSAGGNPPRGLIF. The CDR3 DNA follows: TGTGCCTGTGACTCTGCTGGGGGGAACCCTCCCCGAGGACTCATCTTT.

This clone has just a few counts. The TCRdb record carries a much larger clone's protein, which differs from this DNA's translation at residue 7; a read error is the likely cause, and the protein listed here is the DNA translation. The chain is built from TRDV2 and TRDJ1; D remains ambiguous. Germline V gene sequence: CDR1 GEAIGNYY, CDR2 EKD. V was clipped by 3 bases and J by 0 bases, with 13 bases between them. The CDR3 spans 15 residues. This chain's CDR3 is CACDLLRPHTDKLIF. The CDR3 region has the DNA TGTGCCTGTGACTTACTGAGGCCGCACACCGATAAACTCATCTTT.

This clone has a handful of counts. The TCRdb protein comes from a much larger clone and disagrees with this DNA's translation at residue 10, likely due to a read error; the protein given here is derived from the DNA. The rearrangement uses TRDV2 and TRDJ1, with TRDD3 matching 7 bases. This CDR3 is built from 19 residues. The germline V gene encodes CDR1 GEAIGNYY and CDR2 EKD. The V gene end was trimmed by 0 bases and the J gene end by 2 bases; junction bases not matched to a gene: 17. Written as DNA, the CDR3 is TGTGCCTGTGACACCCTCGTACTGGGGACCCCGGAGAGGACCGATAAACTCATCTTT. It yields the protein CACDTLVLGTPERTDKLIF.

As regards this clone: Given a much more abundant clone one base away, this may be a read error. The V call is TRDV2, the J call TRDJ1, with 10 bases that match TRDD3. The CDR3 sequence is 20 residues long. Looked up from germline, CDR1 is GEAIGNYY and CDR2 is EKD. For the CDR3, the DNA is TGTGCCTGTGACAACTTACAAGGGGGGATACGCGGCGATCCAACCGATAAACTCACCTTT. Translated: CACDNLQGGIRGDPTDKLTF.

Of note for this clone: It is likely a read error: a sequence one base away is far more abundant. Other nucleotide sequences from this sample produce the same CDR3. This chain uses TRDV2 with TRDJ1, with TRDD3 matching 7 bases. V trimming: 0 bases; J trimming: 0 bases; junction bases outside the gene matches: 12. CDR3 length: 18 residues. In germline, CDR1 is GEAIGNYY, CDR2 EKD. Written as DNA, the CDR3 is TGTGCCTGTGACACCGCTGGGGGGCACGCCGAGTACACCGATAAACTCATCTTT. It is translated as CACDTAGGHAEYTDKLIF.

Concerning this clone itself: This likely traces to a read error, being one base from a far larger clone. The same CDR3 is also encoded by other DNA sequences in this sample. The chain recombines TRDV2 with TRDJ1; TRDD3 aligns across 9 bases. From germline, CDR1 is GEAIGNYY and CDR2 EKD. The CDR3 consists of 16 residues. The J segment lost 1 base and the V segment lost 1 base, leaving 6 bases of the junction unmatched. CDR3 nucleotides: TGTGCCTGTGACACGCTGACTGGGGGACCCACCGATAAACTCATCTTT. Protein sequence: CACDTLTGGPTDKLIF.

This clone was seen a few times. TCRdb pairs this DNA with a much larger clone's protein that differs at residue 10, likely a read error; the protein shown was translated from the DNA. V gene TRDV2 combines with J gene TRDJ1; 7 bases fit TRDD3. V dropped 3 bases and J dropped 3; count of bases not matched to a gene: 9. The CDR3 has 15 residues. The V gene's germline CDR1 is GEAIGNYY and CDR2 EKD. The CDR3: CACDLLGPHADKLIF. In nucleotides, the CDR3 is TGTGCCTGTGACTTACTGGGGCCGCACGCCGATAAACTCATCTTT.